This TCR beta chain emerged from a study of identical twins. General study findings and limits: Out-of-frame alpha sequences common to twins exhibited a surplus of low generation probability.

TCRdb processed the 5' RACE reads anew with MiXCR; each CDR3 protein has one entry. The repertoire holds about 660,000 distinct CDR3 sequences, with roughly 8% as singletons. Deletions cut 2 bases from V and 2 bases from J, with 12 bases between. This CDR3 comprises 15 residues. Germline values: CDR1 MNHEY, CDR2 SVGEGT. Concerning this clonotype: Antigen unknown.

This sample was shared with a second study, whose subject was yellow fever vaccine responses in identical twins. That investigation notes: Each twin's T cell response to the vaccine was reported to look partly convergent and partly personalized.

This receptor was taken from a woman in her late teens or twenties in good health. Sequenced: PBMCs. The J gene is TRBJ2-5, the V gene TRBV6-2 or TRBV6-3; D gene unclear. CDR3 sequence: CASSYRSSLQETQYF. The CDR3 nucleotides are TGTGCCAGCAGTTACCGGTCCTCCCTTCAAGAGACCCAGTACTTC.